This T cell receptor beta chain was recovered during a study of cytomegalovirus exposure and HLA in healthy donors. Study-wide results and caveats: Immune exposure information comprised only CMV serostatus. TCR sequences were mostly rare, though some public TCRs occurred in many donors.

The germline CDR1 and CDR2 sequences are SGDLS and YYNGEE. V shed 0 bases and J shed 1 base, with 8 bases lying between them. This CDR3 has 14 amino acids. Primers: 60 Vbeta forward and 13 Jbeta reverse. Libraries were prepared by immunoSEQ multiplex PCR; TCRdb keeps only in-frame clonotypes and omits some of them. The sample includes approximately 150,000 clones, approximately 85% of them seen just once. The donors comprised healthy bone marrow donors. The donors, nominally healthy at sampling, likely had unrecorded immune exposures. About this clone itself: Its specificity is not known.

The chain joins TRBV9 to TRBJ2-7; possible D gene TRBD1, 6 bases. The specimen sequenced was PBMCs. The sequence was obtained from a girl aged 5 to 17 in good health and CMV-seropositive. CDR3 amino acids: CASSVAQGSYEQYF. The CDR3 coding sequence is TGTGCCAGCAGCGTAGCTCAGGGGTCCTACGAGCAGTACTTC.